The 15 T cell receptor beta chains in this list originate from one sample, sequenced in a study of T cell repertoires in cytomegalovirus infection. TCRdb re-called the reads through MiXCR, storing one row per CDR3 protein. The data contain roughly 720,000 distinct CDR3 sequences, about a third of them singletons. Sample: PBMCs. The receptor source for this set is a human donor in good health (CMV status not recorded). Some clones in this sample may be carry-over from other donors' samples.

This clonotype was seen a few times. DNA of the CDR3: TGCGCCAGCAGCCCAACTCGGGGGGCGGTGAACACTGAAGCTTTCTTT. Translation gives CASSPTRGAVNTEAFF. The gene calls are TRBV5-1 and TRBJ1-1, with D tentatively TRBD1 (6 bases). CDR3 length: 16 residues. The V end lost 4 bases, the J end lost 0 bases, and 16 bases lay between the germline ends. Looked up from germline, CDR1 is SGHRS and CDR2 is YFSETQ.

The chain carries TRBV6-2 or TRBV6-3 and TRBJ1-1, with D perhaps TRBD1 (5 bases). CDR1 and CDR2 (germline): MNHEY, SVGEGT. The CDR3 runs to 15 residues. With 2 bases removed from V and 1 base from J, the gap between germline ends came to 11 bases. CDR3 protein: CASSYDVRGNTEAFF. CDR3 in DNA: TGTGCCAGCAGTTACGATGTTAGGGGGAACACTGAAGCTTTCTTT.

The chain links TRBV28 to TRBJ1-5, with a weak D call TRBD1 (5 bases). Germline CDR1 is MDHEN and CDR2 is SYDVKM. The CDR3 spans 18 residues. The ends were cut back, 3 bases at V and 0 bases at J, with 18 bases in the middle. Here the CDR3 reads CASSLGTAGGYSNQPQHF. Written as DNA, the CDR3 is TGTGCCAGCAGTTTGGGGACTGCCGGGGGGTATAGCAATCAGCCCCAGCATTTT.

V and J are TRBV28 and TRBJ1-1; the D is unclear. Germline assignment: CDR1 MDHEN and CDR2 SYDVKM. Trimming took 5 bases from V and 3 from J, leaving 10 bases between them. The CDR3 consists of 13 residues. The CDR3 DNA reads as TGTGCCAGCAGTCGGCCCGGGGACACTGAAGCTTTCTTT. Translation: CASSRPGDTEAFF.

V is TRBV11-1 and J is TRBJ2-7, with 9 bases identical to TRBD1. Germline trimming cut 5 bases from V and 5 bases from J; bases unmatched to any gene: 10. The V gene's germline CDR1 is SGHAT and CDR2 FQDESV (reference sequence). This CDR3 has 15 amino acids. CDR3 amino acids: CASSTPGQGTNEQYF. The CDR3 DNA reads TGTGCCAGCAGCACGCCGGGACAGGGTACAAACGAGCAGTACTTC.

The CDR3 sequence: CSARDRGFPRVAFF. The CDR3 coding sequence is TGCAGTGCTAGAGATCGCGGGTTTCCTCGTGTAGCTTTCTTT. V usage is TRBV20-1 and J usage is TRBJ1-1, with D hard to call. The germline gives CDR1 DFQATT, CDR2 SNEGSKA (reference sequence). This CDR3 is 14 amino acids long. V dropped 0 bases and J dropped 10 bases, with 18 bases sitting between them.

A few counts support this clonotype. The gene calls are TRBV7-2 and TRBJ1-2; tentatively, D is TRBD1 (6 bases). The CDR3 totals 13 residues. Germline loops: CDR1 SGHTA, CDR2 FQGNSA. Trimming cost V 6 bases and J 10 bases, with 18 bases left between them. The CDR3 reads CASSPRVPGDYTF. DNA for the CDR3: TGTGCCAGCAGTCCCCGGGTACCAGGGGACTACACCTTC.

J is TRBJ2-1 and V is TRBV20-1; the D gene is possibly TRBD2 (5 bases). This CDR3 region has 16 residues. The germline V gene encodes CDR1 DFQATT and CDR2 SNEGSKA (reference sequence). Trimming left V 3 bases short and J 3 bases short, with 18 bases between. Here the CDR3 reads CSARVVAGGNYNEQFF. The CDR3, as DNA: TGCAGTGCTAGGGTAGTAGCCGGAGGAAACTACAATGAGCAGTTCTTC.

The chain has TRBV6-8 and TRBJ2-5, with 16 bases identical to TRBD2. Per the germline V gene, CDR1 is MNHGY and CDR2 is SAAAGT. Trimming at V came to 2 bases and at J to 4 bases, leaving 4 bases not matched to a gene. The CDR3 is made up of 17 amino acids. The CDR3 coding sequence is TGTGCCAGCAGTTACCTGGGACTAGCGGGAGGGATAGAGACCCAGTACTTC. Its translation is CASSYLGLAGGIETQYF.

The rearrangement links TRBV6-6 to TRBJ2-3; 8 nucleotides align to TRBD1. The CDR3 runs 13 residues. Germline CDR1 reads MNHNY; CDR2 reads SVGAGI (reference sequence). V was clipped by 7 bases and J by 5 bases; unmatched bases: 5. The CDR3 nucleotides are TGTGCCAGCATCAGGGGGCGGGGAGATACGCAGTATTTT. Translation: CASIRGRGDTQYF.

This chain connects TRBV7-3 to TRBJ2-3, with no clear D. CDR1 and CDR2 from the germline V gene are SGHTA and FQGTGA. V lost 5 bases and J 1 base, leaving 13 bases between the germline ends. The CDR3 is 15 amino acids. The CDR3 region is CASSPDPTGTDTQYF. The DNA for the CDR3 is TGTGCCAGCAGCCCAGACCCTACGGGCACAGATACGCAGTATTTT.

This chain uses TRBV5-1 with TRBJ1-1; TRBD1 aligns across 10 bases. Germline lookup yields CDR1 SGHRS and CDR2 YFSETQ. CDR3 size: 13 residues. V gave up 3 bases and J gave up 7 bases; unmatched junction bases: 3. The DNA for the CDR3 is TGCGCCAGCAGCTGGGACAGGGGAGTTGAAGCTTTCTTT. Its protein is CASSWDRGVEAFF.

This clonotype was found a few times. The rearrangement joins TRBV28 to TRBJ2-7, with D unclear. Germline CDR1 MDHEN, CDR2 SYDVKM. This CDR3 has 15 amino acids. Trimming stripped 5 bases from V and 5 bases from J, with 19 bases between. The CDR3 here is CASSPIDTIRNEQYF. The CDR3 DNA is TGTGCCAGCAGTCCCATCGACACGATTCGTAACGAGCAGTACTTC.

This clonotype occurred many times. CDR3 sequence reads: CASSLSSSRNTGELFF. For the CDR3, the DNA is TGTGCCAGCAGCTTATCTAGCTCAAGGAACACCGGGGAGCTGTTTTTT. The gene calls are TRBV7-2 and TRBJ2-2; a weak D match, TRBD2 (5 bases). The germline V gene encodes CDR1 SGHTA and CDR2 FQGNSA. The CDR3 covers 16 residues. The V gene lost 2 bases and the J gene lost 1 base, with 11 bases spanning the gap.

This clonotype was picked up a small number of times. This chain connects TRBV24-1 to TRBJ2-3; D tentatively reads TRBD1 or TRBD2 (6 bases each). Germline loops: CDR1 KGHDR, CDR2 SFDVKD. V was shortened by 4 bases and J by 2 bases, with 15 bases between the two germline ends. This CDR3 has 16 amino acids. The CDR3 spells CATSEGGRDLTDTQYF. Written as DNA, the CDR3 is TGTGCCACCAGTGAAGGGGGGCGGGACCTCACAGATACGCAGTATTTT.